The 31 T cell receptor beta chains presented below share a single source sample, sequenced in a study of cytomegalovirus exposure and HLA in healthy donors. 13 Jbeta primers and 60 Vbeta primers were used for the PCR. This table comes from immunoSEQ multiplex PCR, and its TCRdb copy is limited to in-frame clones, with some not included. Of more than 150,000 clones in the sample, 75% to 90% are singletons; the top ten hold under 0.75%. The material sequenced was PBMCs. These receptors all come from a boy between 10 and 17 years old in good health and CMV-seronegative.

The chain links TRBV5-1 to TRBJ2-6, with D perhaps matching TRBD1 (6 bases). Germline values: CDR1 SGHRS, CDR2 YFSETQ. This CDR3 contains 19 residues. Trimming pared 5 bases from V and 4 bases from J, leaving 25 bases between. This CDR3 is CASSPRTAGVGLGANVLTF. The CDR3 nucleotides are TGCGCCAGCAGTCCCAGAACCGCAGGGGTTGGTCTAGGGGCCAACGTCCTGACTTTC.

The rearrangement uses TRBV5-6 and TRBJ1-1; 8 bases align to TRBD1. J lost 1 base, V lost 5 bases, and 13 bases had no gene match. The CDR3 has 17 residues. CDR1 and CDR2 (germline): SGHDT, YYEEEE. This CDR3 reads CASSYDAGQAENTEAFF. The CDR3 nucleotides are TGTGCCAGCAGTTATGACGCGGGACAGGCGGAGAACACTGAAGCTTTCTTT.

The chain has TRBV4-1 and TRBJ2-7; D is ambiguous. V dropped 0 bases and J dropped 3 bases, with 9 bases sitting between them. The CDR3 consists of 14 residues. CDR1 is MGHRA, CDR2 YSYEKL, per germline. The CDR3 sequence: CASSQDVRNYEQYF. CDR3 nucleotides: TGCGCCAGCAGCCAAGATGTCAGGAACTACGAGCAGTACTTC.

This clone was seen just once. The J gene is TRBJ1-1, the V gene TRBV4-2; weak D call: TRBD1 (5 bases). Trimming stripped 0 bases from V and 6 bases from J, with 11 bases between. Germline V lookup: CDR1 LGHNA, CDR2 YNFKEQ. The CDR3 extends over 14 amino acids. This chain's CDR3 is CASSQDKGFAEAFF. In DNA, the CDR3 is TGTGCCAGCAGCCAAGACAAGGGGTTCGCTGAAGCTTTCTTT.

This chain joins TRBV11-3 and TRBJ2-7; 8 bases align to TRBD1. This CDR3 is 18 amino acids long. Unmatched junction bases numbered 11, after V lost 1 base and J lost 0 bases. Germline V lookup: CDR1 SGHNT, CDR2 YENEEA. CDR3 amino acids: CASSLGLGQGMSSYEQYF. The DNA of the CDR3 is TGTGCCAGCAGCTTAGGCCTTGGACAGGGAATGAGCTCCTACGAGCAGTACTTC.

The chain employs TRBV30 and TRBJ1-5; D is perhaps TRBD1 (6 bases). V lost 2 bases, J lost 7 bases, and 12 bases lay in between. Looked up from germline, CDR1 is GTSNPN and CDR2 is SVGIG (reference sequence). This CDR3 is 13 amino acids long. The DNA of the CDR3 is TGTGCCTGGAGTCGACAGGCTGGCCAGCCCCAGCATTTT. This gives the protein CAWSRQAGQPQHF.

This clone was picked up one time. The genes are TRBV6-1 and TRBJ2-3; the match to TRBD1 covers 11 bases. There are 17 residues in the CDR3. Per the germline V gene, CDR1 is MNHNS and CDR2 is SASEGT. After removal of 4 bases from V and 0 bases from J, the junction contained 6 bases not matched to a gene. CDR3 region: CASSVGTGGGSTDTQYF. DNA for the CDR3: TGTGCCAGCAGTGTTGGGACAGGGGGTGGGAGCACAGATACGCAGTATTTT.

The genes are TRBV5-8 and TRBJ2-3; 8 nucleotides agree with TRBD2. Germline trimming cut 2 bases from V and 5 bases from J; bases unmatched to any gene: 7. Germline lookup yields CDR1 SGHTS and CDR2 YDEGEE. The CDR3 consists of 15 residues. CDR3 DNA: TGTGCCAGCAGCTTCTTGAGCGGGAGTGGAGATACGCAGTATTTT. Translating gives CASSFLSGSGDTQYF.

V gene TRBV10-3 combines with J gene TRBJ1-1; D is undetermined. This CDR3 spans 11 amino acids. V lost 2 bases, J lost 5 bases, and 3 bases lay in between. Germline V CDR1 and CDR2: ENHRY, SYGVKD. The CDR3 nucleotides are TGTGCCATCAGTGAGACTACTGAAGCTTTCTTT. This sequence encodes CAISETTEAFF.

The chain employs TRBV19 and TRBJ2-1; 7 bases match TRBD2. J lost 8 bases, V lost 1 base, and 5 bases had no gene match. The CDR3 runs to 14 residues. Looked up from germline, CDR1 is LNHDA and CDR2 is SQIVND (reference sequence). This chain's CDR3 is CASSIARERDEQFF. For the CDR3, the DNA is TGTGCCAGTAGTATAGCGCGGGAGAGGGATGAGCAGTTCTTC.

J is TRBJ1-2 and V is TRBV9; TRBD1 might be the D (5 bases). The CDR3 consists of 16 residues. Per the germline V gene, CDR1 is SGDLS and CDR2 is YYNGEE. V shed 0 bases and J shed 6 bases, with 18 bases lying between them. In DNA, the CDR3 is TGTGCCAGCAGCGTAGGCGATGGGGCCCGGCCCCATGGCTACACCTTC. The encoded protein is CASSVGDGARPHGYTF.

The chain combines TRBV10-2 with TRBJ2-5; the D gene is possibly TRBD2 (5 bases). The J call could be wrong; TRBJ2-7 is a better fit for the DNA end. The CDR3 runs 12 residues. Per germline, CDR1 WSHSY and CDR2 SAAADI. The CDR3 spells CASSERTYEQYF. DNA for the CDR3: TGCGCCAGCAGTGAACGGACTTACGAGCAGTACTTC.

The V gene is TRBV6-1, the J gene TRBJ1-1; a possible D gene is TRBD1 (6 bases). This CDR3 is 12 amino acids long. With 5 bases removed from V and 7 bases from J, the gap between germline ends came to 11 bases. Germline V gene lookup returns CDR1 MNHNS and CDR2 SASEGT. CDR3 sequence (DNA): TGTGCCAGCAGTCGGGACACCTTTGAAGCTTTCTTT. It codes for CASSRDTFEAFF.

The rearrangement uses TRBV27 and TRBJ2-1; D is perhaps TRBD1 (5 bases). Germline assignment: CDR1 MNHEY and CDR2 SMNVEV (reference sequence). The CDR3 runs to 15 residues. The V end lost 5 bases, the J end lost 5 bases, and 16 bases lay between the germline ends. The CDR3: CASSKGSVGHNEQFF. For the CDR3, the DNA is TGTGCCAGCAGTAAGGGATCGGTGGGGCACAATGAGCAGTTCTTC.

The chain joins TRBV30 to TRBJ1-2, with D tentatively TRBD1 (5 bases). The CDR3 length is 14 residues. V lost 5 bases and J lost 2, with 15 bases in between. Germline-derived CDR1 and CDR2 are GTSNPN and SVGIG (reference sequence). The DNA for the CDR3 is TGTGCCTGGTCACAGGTTGGCGTAAACTATGGCTACACCTTC. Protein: CAWSQVGVNYGYTF.

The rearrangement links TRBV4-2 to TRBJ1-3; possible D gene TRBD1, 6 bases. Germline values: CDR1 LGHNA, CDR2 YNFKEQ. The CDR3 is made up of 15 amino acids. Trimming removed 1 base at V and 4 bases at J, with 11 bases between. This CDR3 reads CASSQASGDGNTIYF. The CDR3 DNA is TGTGCCAGCAGCCAAGCCTCAGGGGACGGAAACACCATATATTTT.

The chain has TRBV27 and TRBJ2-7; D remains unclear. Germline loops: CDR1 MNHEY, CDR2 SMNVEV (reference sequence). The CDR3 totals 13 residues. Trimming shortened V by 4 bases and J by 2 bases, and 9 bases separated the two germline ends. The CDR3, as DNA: TGTGCCAGCAGTTCTAGAGGTCCCTACGAGCAGTACTTC. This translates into CASSSRGPYEQYF.

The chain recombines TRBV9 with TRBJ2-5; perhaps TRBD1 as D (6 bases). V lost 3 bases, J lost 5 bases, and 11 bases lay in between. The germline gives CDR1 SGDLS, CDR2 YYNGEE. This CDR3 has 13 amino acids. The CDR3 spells CASSGDIKETQYF. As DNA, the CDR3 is TGTGCCAGCAGCGGGGACATAAAGGAGACCCAGTACTTC.

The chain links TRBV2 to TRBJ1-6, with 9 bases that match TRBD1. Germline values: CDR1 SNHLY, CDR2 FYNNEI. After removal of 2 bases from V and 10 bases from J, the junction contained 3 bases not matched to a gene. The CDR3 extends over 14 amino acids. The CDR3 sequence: CASSENRGLSPLHF. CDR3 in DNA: TGTGCCAGCAGTGAAAACAGGGGGCTGTCACCCCTCCACTTT.

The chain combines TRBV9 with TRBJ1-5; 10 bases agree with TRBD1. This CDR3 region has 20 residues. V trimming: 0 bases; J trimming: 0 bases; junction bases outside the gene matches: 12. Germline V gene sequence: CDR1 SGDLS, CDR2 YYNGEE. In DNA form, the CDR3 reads TGTGCCAGCAGCGTAGTAAGGACAGGGGGATGGGGTTATAGCAATCAGCCCCAGCATTTT. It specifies CASSVVRTGGWGYSNQPQHF.

The chain's CDR3 is CSVSLEGRGSLNTQYF. Here the CDR3 DNA reads TGCAGCGTTTCCCTTGAAGGGCGGGGGTCCTTGAATACGCAGTATTTT. V usage is TRBV29-1 and J usage is TRBJ2-3; TRBD2 agrees at 7 bases. The CDR3 has 16 residues. Germline assignment: CDR1 SQVTM and CDR2 ANQGSEA. J lost 7 bases, V lost 5 bases, and 18 bases had no gene match.

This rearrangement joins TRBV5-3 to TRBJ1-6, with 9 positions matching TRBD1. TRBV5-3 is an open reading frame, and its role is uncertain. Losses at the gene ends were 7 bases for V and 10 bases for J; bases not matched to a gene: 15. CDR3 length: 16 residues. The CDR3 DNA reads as TGTGCCAGACCACCAATCCCGGGACAGGGAGACTCACCCCTCCACTTT. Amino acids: CARPPIPGQGDSPLHF.

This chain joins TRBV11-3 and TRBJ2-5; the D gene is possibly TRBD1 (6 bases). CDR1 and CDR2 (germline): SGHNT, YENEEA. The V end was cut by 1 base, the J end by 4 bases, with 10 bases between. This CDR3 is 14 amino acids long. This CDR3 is CASSLGGQSETQYF. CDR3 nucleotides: TGTGCCAGCAGCTTAGGTGGACAGTCAGAGACCCAGTACTTC.

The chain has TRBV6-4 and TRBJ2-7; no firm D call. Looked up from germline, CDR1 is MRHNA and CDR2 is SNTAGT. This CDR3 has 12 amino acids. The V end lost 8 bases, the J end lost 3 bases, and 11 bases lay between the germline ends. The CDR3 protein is CASPKPSYEQYF. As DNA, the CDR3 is TGTGCCAGCCCTAAGCCGAGCTACGAGCAGTACTTC.

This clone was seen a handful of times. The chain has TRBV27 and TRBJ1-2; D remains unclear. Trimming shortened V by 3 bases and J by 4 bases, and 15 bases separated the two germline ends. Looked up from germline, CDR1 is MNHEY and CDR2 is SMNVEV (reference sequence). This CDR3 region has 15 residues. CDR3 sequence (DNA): TGTGCCAGCAGTTTCGAGGAGACGGGGAGCTATGGCTACACCTTC. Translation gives CASSFEETGSYGYTF.

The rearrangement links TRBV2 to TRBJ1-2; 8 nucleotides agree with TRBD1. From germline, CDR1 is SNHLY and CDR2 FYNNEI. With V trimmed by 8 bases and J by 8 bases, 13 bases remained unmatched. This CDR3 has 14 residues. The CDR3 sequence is CASPVPDRGGGYTF. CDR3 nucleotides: TGTGCCAGCCCCGTACCCGACAGGGGCGGGGGCTACACCTTC.

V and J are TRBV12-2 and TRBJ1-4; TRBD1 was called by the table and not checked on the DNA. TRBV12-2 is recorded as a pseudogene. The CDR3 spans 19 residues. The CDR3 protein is CASRLEGDRGTTTNEKLFF. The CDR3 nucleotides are TGTGCAAGTCGCCTAGAGGGGGACAGGGGTACGACAACTAATGAAAAACTGTTTTTT.

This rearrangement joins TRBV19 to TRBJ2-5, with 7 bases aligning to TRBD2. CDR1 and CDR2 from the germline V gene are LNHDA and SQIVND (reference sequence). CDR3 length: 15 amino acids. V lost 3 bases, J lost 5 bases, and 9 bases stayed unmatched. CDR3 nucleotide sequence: TGTGCCAGTAGTATTTCGGGGGGTTCGGTGGAGACCCAGTACTTC. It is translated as CASSISGGSVETQYF.

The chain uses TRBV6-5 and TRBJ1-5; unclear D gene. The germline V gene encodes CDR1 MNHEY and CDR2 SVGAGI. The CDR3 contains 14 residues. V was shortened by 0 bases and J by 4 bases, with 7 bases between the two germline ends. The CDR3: CASSYSSGNQPQHF. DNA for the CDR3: TGTGCCAGCAGTTACTCGTCGGGGAATCAGCCCCAGCATTTT.

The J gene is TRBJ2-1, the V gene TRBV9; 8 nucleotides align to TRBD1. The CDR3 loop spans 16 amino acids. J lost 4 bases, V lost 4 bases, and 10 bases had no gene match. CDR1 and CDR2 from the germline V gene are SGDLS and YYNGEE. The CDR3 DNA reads TGTGCCAGCAGCCATATCGACAGGGGATCGTACAATGAGCAGTTCTTC. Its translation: CASSHIDRGSYNEQFF.

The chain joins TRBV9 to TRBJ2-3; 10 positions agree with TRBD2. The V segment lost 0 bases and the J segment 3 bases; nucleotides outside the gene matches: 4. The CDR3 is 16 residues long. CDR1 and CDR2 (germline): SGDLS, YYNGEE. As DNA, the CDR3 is TGTGCCAGCAGCGTAGAAGCGGGAGGGTGGACAGATACGCAGTATTTT. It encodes CASSVEAGGWTDTQYF.